These 24 T cell receptor beta chains originate from one sample sequenced in a study of Graves' ophthalmopathy and Graves' hyperthyroidism. Beta-chain TCR CDR3 regions were amplified from RNA transcripts. A first-round RT-PCR used HTBI primers, followed by a second-round multiplex PCR. One entry per CDR3 protein results from TCRdb running MiXCR on the multiplex PCR reads. The sample lists about 370,000 distinct CDR3 sequences; 18% were seen once. The sequencing sample was made of peripheral blood. The origin of the receptors is a woman between 18 and 29 years old with Graves' ophthalmopathy.

This clonotype was recorded many times. The CDR3 loop reads CASSPDSRGGRLKTQYF. CDR3 sequence (DNA): TGTGCCAGCTCACCCGACTCCCGGGGCGGGAGGCTTAAGACCCAGTACTTC. The chain joins TRBV18 to TRBJ2-5; 8 nucleotides match TRBD2. The CDR3 spans 17 residues. In germline, CDR1 is KGHSH, CDR2 LQKENI. V shed 3 bases and J 6 bases; nucleotides not matched to a gene: 15.

This clonotype came up many times. The rearrangement joins TRBV12-3 or TRBV12-4 to TRBJ2-7; 10 bases are a match to TRBD1. This CDR3 has 16 residues. J gave up 0 bases and V 7 bases, and 9 bases lay outside the gene matches. CDR3 residues: CASTFGDRGHSYEQYF. As DNA, the CDR3 is TGTGCCAGCACTTTCGGGGACAGGGGCCACTCCTACGAGCAGTACTTC.

Many counts were recorded for this clonotype. V is TRBV12-5 and J is TRBJ1-1; the D is unclear. The CDR3 spans 13 residues. Between the trimmed V and J ends, which lost 7 bases and 1 base, there was a span of 10 bases. In germline, CDR1 is LGHNT, CDR2 FRNRAP. Here the CDR3 reads CASDFPGNTEAFF. The CDR3 DNA sequence: TGTGCTAGTGACTTTCCAGGGAACACTGAAGCTTTCTTT.

The sample holds many counts of this clonotype. The chain carries TRBV24-1 and TRBJ2-2, with D unresolved. The germline V gene encodes CDR1 KGHDR and CDR2 SFDVKD. The CDR3 length is 14 residues. Trimming took off 1 base at V and 7 bases at J, with 9 bases between the two ends. This CDR3 is CATSDFSSNGELFF. The CDR3 DNA is TGTGCCACCAGTGATTTTTCCAGCAACGGGGAGCTGTTTTTT.

This clonotype was found many times. The V call is TRBV7-2, the J call TRBJ2-7; 11 bases fit TRBD2. Germline V gene lookup returns CDR1 SGHTA and CDR2 FQGNSA. The ends lost 5 bases at V and 2 bases at J; junction bases unmatched: 5. The CDR3 runs to 15 residues. CDR3 amino acids: CASSQIAGGPYEQYF. The DNA of the CDR3 is TGTGCCAGCAGCCAGATAGCGGGGGGGCCCTACGAGCAGTACTTC.

This clonotype was seen many times. The chain is built from TRBV7-2 and TRBJ2-7; D might be TRBD1 (6 bases). CDR1 and CDR2 from the germline V gene are SGHTA and FQGNSA. V was cut by 0 bases and J by 6 bases, with 6 bases left in between. This CDR3 is built from 12 residues. This CDR3 is CASSLATGEQYF. Here the CDR3 DNA reads TGTGCCAGCAGCTTAGCGACAGGCGAGCAGTACTTC.

This clonotype was found many times. The chain joins TRBV24-1 to TRBJ2-7; D ambiguous. The CDR3 consists of 14 residues. Per germline, CDR1 KGHDR and CDR2 SFDVKD. V was trimmed by 4 bases and J by 2 bases, leaving 11 bases between them. CDR3 DNA: TGTGCCACCAGTGAACGATTCCCCCCCTACGAGCAGTACTTC. It encodes CATSERFPPYEQYF.

In this sample, this clonotype turned up many times. The V gene is TRBV28, the J gene TRBJ1-5; 7 positions match TRBD1. The CDR3 consists of 14 residues. V lost 8 bases to trimming and J lost 2 bases; unmatched junction nucleotides: 6. CDR1 is MDHEN and CDR2 is SYDVKM in the germline V gene. For the CDR3, the DNA is TGTGCCAGCCGACAGGGCGGTGGCAATCAGCCCCAGCATTTT. Translated: CASRQGGGNQPQHF. The whole variable domain, remainder taken from reference TRBV28 and TRBJ1-5, is DVKVTQSSRYLVKRTGEKVFLECVQDMDHENMFWYRQDPGLGLRLIYFSYDVKMKEKGDIPEGYSVSREKKERFSLILESASTNQTSMYLCASRQGGGNQPQHFGDGTRLSIL.

This clonotype was seen many times. This rearrangement joins TRBV19 to TRBJ1-2, with D perhaps TRBD1 (6 bases). Trimming took off 4 bases at V and 0 bases at J, with 27 bases between the two ends. Germline V gene data show CDR1 as LNHDA and CDR2 as SQIVND (reference sequence). This CDR3 spans 20 amino acids. This CDR3 reads CASSNPRPDSPALPNYGYTF. The CDR3 DNA follows: TGTGCCAGTAGTAACCCTCGCCCGGACAGCCCAGCTTTACCTAACTATGGCTACACCTTC.

The chain combines TRBV12-3 or TRBV12-4 with TRBJ2-7; TRBD2 aligns across 9 bases. The CDR3 has 15 residues. With 7 bases clipped from V and 0 bases from J, the junction kept 7 bases outside the gene matches. CDR3 region: CASTTSGRNSYEQYF. CDR3 nucleotides: TGTGCCAGCACAACCAGCGGGAGGAACTCCTACGAGCAGTACTTC.

There are many counts of this clonotype. The genes are TRBV28 and TRBJ2-2, with 9 bases fitting TRBD2. V lost 1 base to trimming and J lost 5 bases; unmatched junction nucleotides: 5. Per the germline V gene, CDR1 is MDHEN and CDR2 is SYDVKM. This CDR3 comprises 16 residues. Here the CDR3 reads CASSLLAGGRTGELFF. The CDR3 DNA follows: TGTGCCAGCAGTTTATTGGCGGGGGGGAGGACCGGGGAGCTGTTTTTT.

In its sample, this clonotype was seen many times. The chain joins TRBV12-3 or TRBV12-4 to TRBJ1-1; D not resolved. CDR3 length equals 16 residues. Trimming took off 6 bases at V and 0 bases at J, with 17 bases between the two ends. CDR3 loop: CASSIGWDVMNTEAFF. CDR3 in DNA: TGTGCCAGCAGCATAGGATGGGATGTGATGAACACTGAAGCTTTCTTT.

The table lists this clonotype with many counts. The rearrangement joins TRBV18 to TRBJ2-7; 7 bases match TRBD1. The CDR3 consists of 16 residues. V lost 6 bases and J lost 5; bases outside the gene matches: 16. From germline, CDR1 is KGHSH and CDR2 LQKENI. CDR3 residues: CASSPDWQGVVDEQYF. Written as DNA, the CDR3 is TGTGCCAGCTCCCCTGATTGGCAGGGGGTCGTTGACGAGCAGTACTTC.

This clonotype was seen a few times. J is TRBJ2-5 and V is TRBV4-3; the D gene is possibly TRBD2 (6 bases). V lost 0 bases and J 5 bases, leaving 19 bases between the germline ends. The germline gives CDR1 LGHNA, CDR2 YSLEER. The CDR3 runs to 17 residues. The chain's CDR3 is CASSQDEFCGVWETQYF. CDR3 DNA: TGCGCCAGCAGCCAAGATGAATTTTGCGGGGTTTGGGAGACCCAGTACTTC.

This clonotype has just a few counts. The chain recombines TRBV20-1 with TRBJ2-7; 14 nucleotides align to TRBD2. Germline V gives CDR1 DFQATT, CDR2 SNEGSKA (reference sequence). V gave up 0 bases and J gave up 0 bases; unmatched junction bases: 4. This CDR3 has 17 amino acids. The CDR3 loop is CSARDRTSGRPSYEQYF. CDR3 bases: TGCAGTGCTAGAGATCGGACTAGCGGGAGGCCCTCCTACGAGCAGTACTTC.

This clonotype was detected many times. V and J are TRBV10-3 and TRBJ2-7, with D possibly being TRBD1 or TRBD2 (5 bases each). Trimming took off 8 bases at V and 3 bases at J, with 14 bases between the two ends. Germline V gene lookup returns CDR1 ENHRY and CDR2 SYGVKD. The CDR3 totals 13 residues. CDR3: CAIGDGTGYEQYF. The CDR3 DNA sequence: TGTGCCATCGGCGACGGGACCGGCTACGAGCAGTACTTC.

This clonotype was seen at least ten times. V and J are TRBV5-1 and TRBJ2-7; D might be TRBD1 (5 bases). The germline gives CDR1 SGHRS, CDR2 YFSETQ. CDR3 size: 17 residues. With 0 bases removed from V and 0 bases from J, the gap between germline ends came to 16 bases. The CDR3 loop reads CASSLEGSYSSSYEQYF. CDR3 DNA sequence: TGCGCCAGCAGCTTGGAGGGGTCCTACTCTAGCTCCTACGAGCAGTACTTC.

This clonotype was counted at least ten times. The chain uses TRBV6-5 and TRBJ1-2; 7 bases are shared with TRBD1. V gave up 2 bases and J gave up 8 bases; unmatched junction bases: 5. Germline V gene data show CDR1 as MNHEY and CDR2 as SVGAGI. This CDR3 contains 13 residues. CDR3 residues: CASSYGQAKGYTF. CDR3 bases: TGTGCCAGCAGTTACGGACAGGCTAAAGGCTACACCTTC.

The CDR3 DNA sequence: TGTGCCAGCAGTTACGCGGCTAACTATGGCTACACCTTC. It translates to CASSYAANYGYTF. The chain recombines TRBV6-2 or TRBV6-3 with TRBJ1-2; D gene ambiguous. Trimming took off 2 bases at V and 0 bases at J, with 4 bases between the two ends. Germline CDR1 is MNHEY and CDR2 is SVGEGT. There are 13 residues in the CDR3.

The rearrangement links TRBV6-2 or TRBV6-3 to TRBJ2-7; TRBD2 matches 9 bases. This CDR3 spans 17 amino acids. V lost 0 bases, J lost 1 base, and 7 bases stayed unmatched. The germline V gene has CDR1 MNHEY and CDR2 SVGEGT. The CDR3 protein is CASSYSTSGNPSYEQYF. CDR3 bases: TGTGCCAGCAGTTACTCGACTAGCGGAAATCCATCCTACGAGCAGTACTTC.

The sample holds a few counts of this clonotype. The rearrangement links TRBV30 to TRBJ1-3, with 9 positions matching TRBD1. V lost 2 bases and J lost 2; bases outside the gene matches: 7. Germline V gives CDR1 GTSNPN, CDR2 SVGIG (reference sequence). The CDR3 loop spans 16 amino acids. This CDR3 reads CAWSPRDRAAGNTIYF. The CDR3 DNA sequence: TGTGCCTGGAGTCCCCGGGACAGGGCAGCTGGAAACACCATATATTTT.

This clonotype occurred many times. The V and J genes are TRBV7-2 and TRBJ2-5; 11 nucleotides agree with TRBD1. Per germline, CDR1 SGHTA and CDR2 FQGNSA. CDR3 length: 20 residues. V lost 7 bases and J lost 5; bases outside the gene matches: 24. The CDR3, as DNA: TGTGCCAGCACCCAACGTTCGGGACAGGGGGGTGTGAGGTTCGGGGAGACCCAGTACTTC. Translated: CASTQRSGQGGVRFGETQYF.

The table lists this clonotype with many counts. The chain links TRBV6-1 to TRBJ1-6; 9 positions match TRBD1. J gave up 7 bases and V 6 bases, and 1 base lay outside the gene matches. Germline-derived CDR1 and CDR2 are MNHNS and SASEGT. The CDR3 extends over 13 amino acids. The CDR3 is CASRTGGNSPLHF. CDR3 coding DNA: TGTGCCAGCAGGACAGGGGGAAATTCACCCCTCCACTTT.

The chain is built from TRBV7-6 and TRBJ2-7, with 10 bases lining up with TRBD2. Per germline, CDR1 SGHVS and CDR2 FNYEAQ. V dropped 5 bases and J dropped 5; count of bases not matched to a gene: 9. This CDR3 has 15 amino acids. CDR3 sequence reads: CASSPRLAGDHEQYF. The CDR3 coding sequence is TGTGCCAGCAGCCCGAGACTAGCGGGCGACCACGAGCAGTACTTC.